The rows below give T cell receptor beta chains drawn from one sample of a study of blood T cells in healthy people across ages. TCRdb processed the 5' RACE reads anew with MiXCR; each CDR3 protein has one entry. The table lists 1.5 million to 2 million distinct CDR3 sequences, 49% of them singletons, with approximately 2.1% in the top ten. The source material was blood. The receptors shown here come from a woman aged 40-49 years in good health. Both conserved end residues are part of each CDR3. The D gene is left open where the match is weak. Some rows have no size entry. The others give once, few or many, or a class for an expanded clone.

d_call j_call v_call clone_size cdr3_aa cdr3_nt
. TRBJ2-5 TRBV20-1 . CSASAPGLVEETQYF TGCAGTGCTAGCGCTCCGGGACTCGTGGAAGAGACCCAGTACTTC
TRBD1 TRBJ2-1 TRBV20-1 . CSATGTGRNEQFF TGCAGTGCTACCGGGACAGGGAGAAATGAGCAGTTCTTC
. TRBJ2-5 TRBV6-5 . CASSPQAADQETQYF TGTGCCAGCAGTCCCCAAGCGGCCGACCAAGAGACCCAGTACTTC
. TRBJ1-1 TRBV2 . CATNGGGNTEAFF TGTGCCACGAATGGGGGCGGGAACACTGAAGCTTTCTTT
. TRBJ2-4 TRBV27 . CASSRVPQGYKNIQYF TGTGCCAGCAGTCGCGTACCTCAGGGATACAAAAACATTCAGTACTTC
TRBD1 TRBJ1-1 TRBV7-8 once CASSPRDRGLGTEAFF TGTGCCAGCAGCCCCAGGGACAGGGGGCTTGGGACTGAAGCTTTCTTT
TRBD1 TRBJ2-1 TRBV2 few CASSDQGANYNEQFF TGTGCCAGCAGTGATCAGGGGGCCAACTACAATGAGCAGTTCTTC
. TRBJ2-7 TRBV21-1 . CASSIPRDRGSYEQYF TGTGCCAGCAGCATCCCCCGGGACAGGGGCTCCTACGAGCAGTACTTC
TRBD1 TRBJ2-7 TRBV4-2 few CASSTGTGKISYEQYF TGTGCCAGCAGCACTGGGACAGGAAAAATCTCCTACGAGCAGTACTTC
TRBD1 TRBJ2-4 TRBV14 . CASSQVWGTGGRNIQYF TGTGCCAGCAGCCAAGTCTGGGGGACAGGGGGGCGAAACATTCAGTACTTC
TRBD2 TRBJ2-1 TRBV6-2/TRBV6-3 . CASSYSPGLAGRNYNEQFF TGTGCCAGCAGTTACTCACCGGGACTAGCGGGGCGTAATTACAATGAGCAGTTCTTC
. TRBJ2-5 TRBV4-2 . CASSRGAWETQYF TGTGCCAGCAGCCGGGGGGCTTGGGAGACCCAGTACTTC
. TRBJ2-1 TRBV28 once CASSFNGYGEQFF TGTGCCAGCAGTTTCAATGGTTACGGAGAGCAGTTCTTC
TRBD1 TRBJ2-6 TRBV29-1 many CSVERGQGDVLTF TGCAGCGTTGAACGGGGACAGGGCGACGTCCTGACTTTC
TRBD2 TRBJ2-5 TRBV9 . CASSVWGGQETQYF TGTGCCAGCAGCGTCTGGGGGGGCCAAGAGACCCAGTACTTC
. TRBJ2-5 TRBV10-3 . CATGRGAETQYF TGTGCCACCGGTCGGGGGGCAGAGACCCAGTACTTC
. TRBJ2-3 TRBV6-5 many CASSYRPSAGDTQYF TGTGCCAGCAGTTACCGCCCGTCGGCAGGGGATACGCAGTATTTT
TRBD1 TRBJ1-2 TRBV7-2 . CASSLGGAGQGSYGYTF TGTGCCAGCAGCTTAGGAGGGGCGGGACAGGGTTCTTATGGCTATACCTTC
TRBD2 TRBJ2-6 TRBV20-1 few CSAWTSGGSWANVLTF TGCAGTGCTTGGACTAGCGGGGGGTCTTGGGCCAACGTCCTGACTTTC
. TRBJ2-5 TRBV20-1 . CSARQLTRVFETQYF TGCAGTGCTAGACAACTCACCAGGGTTTTTGAGACCCAGTACTTC
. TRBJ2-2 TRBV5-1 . CASSRMRQTNTGELFF TGCGCCAGCAGCCGCATGAGACAGACGAACACCGGGGAGCTGTTTTTT
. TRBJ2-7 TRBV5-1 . CASSLGSFPEQYF TGCGCCAGCAGCTTGGGGTCCTTCCCCGAGCAGTACTTC
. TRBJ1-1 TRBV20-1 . CSAPGMRSTEAFF TGCAGTGCTCCGGGGATGAGGAGCACTGAAGCTTTCTTT
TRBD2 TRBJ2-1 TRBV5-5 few CASSPGTSGGHEQFF TGTGCCAGCAGCCCCGGGACTAGCGGGGGGCACGAGCAGTTCTTC
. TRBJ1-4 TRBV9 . CASSARQSNEKLFF TGTGCCAGCAGCGCGAGGCAGTCTAATGAAAAACTGTTTTTT
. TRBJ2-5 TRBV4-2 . CASSQVSGAIQETQYF TGTGCCAGCAGCCAAGTTTCAGGGGCCATCCAAGAGACCCAGTACTTC
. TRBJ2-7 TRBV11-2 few CASSLRWTLQGDEQYF TGTGCCAGCAGCTTAAGGTGGACACTACAAGGCGACGAGCAGTACTTC
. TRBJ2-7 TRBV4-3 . CASSQDAGSYNEQYF TGCGCCAGCAGCCAAGACGCAGGGTCCTACAATGAGCAGTACTTC
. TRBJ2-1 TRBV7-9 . CASSFLQNNEQFF TGTGCCAGCAGCTTCCTTCAGAACAATGAGCAGTTCTTC
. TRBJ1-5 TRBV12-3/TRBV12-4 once CASRSSMGQPQHF TGTGCCAGCAGATCTTCGATGGGACAGCCCCAGCATTTT
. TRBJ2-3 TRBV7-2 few CASSWWRTDTQYF TGTGCCAGCAGCTGGTGGCGCACAGATACGCAGTATTTT
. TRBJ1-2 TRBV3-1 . CASSQVVGSNYGYTF TGTGCCAGCAGCCAGGTCGTCGGTTCCAACTATGGCTACACCTTC
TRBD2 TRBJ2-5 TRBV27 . CASKFGGGAGYNEQYF TGTGCCAGCAAATTTGGCGGGGGGGCTGGATACAATGAGCAGTACTTC
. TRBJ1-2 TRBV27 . CASSSNIGPSLRGYTF TGTGCCAGCAGTTCCAATATAGGACCGTCCCTGCGGGGCTACACCTTC
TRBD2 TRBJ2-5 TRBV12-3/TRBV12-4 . CASSPGGPFNEQYF TGTGCCAGCAGCCCGGGGGGGCCATTCAATGAGCAGTACTTC
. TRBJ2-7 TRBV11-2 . CASSYRLGESLEQYF TGTGCCAGCAGCTACCGACTCGGGGAGTCTCTCGAGCAGTACTTC
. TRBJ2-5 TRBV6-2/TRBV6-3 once CASSYYWYRETQYF TGTGCCAGCAGTTATTACTGGTATCGAGAGACCCAGTACTTC
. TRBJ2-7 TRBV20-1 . CGARAGVDEQYF TGCGGTGCTAGGGCAGGGGTCGACGAGCAGTACTTC
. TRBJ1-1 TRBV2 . CASSESRGMGTEAFF TGTGCCAGCAGTGAGAGCCGGGGAATGGGCACTGAAGCTTTCTTT
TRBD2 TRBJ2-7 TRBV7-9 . CASSQPTLLAGGAYEQYF TGTGCCAGCAGCCAACCCACCCTTCTAGCGGGGGGCGCCTACGAGCAGTACTTC
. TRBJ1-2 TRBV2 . CASSEAHVGTGGYTF TGTGCCAGCAGTGAAGCGCATGTCGGCACGGGGGGCTACACCTTC
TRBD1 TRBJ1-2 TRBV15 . CATSRDREGAGYTF TGTGCCACCAGCAGGGACAGGGAGGGGGCTGGCTACACCTTC
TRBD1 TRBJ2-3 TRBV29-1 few CSGSGTVTTDTQYF TGCAGCGGGTCCGGGACAGTCACCACCGATACGCAGTATTTT
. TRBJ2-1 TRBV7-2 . CASSLSSATYNEQFF TGTGCCAGCAGCTTAAGCAGCGCTACTTACAATGAGCAGTTCTTC
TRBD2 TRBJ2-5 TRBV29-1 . CSVPSGAQETQYF TGCAGCGTTCCTAGCGGGGCCCAAGAGACCCAGTACTTC
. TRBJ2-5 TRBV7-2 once CASSQRRGAWETQYF TGTGCCAGCAGCCAAAGACGGGGGGCTTGGGAGACCCAGTACTTC
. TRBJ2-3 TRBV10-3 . CAISESTSPGTDTQYF TGTGCCATCAGTGAGTCGACTAGTCCGGGCACAGATACGCAGTATTTT
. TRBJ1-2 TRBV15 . CATSRDRDTLWANYGYTF TGTGCCACCAGCAGAGATAGGGACACCCTCTGGGCTAACTATGGCTACACCTTC
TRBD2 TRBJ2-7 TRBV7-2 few CASSSGTTEQYF TGTGCCAGCAGCTCCGGGACTACCGAGCAGTACTTC
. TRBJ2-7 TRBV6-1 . CASSDYSPYEQYF TGTGCCAGCAGTGATTATAGCCCCTACGAGCAGTACTTC
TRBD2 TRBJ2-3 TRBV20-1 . CSAPRTSGTDTQYF TGCAGTGCCCCCCGGACTAGCGGGACGGATACGCAGTATTTT
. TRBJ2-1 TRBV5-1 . CASSFSRWANNEQFF TGCGCCAGCAGCTTTTCCAGGTGGGCCAACAATGAGCAGTTCTTC
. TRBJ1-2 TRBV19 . CASTDATETNYGYTF TGTGCCAGTACCGATGCCACAGAAACTAACTATGGCTACACCTTC
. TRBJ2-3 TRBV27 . CARSLFSRQGTDTQYF TGTGCCCGCAGTTTATTCAGTCGACAGGGCACAGATACGCAGTATTTT
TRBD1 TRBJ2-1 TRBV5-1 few CASSWIPGQGASNEQFF TGCGCCAGCAGCTGGATACCGGGACAGGGGGCTAGTAATGAGCAGTTCTTC
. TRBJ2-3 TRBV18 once CASSPIMGTDTQYF TGTGCCAGCTCACCTATAATGGGGACAGATACGCAGTATTTT
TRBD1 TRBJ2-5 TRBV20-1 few CSALITGGPQETQYF TGCAGTGCTCTAATCACAGGGGGCCCCCAAGAGACCCAGTACTTC
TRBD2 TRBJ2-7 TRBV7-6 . CASSPQGLAGGYEQYF TGTGCCAGCAGCCCACAGGGACTAGCGGGGGGTTACGAGCAGTACTTC
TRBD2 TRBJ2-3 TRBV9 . CASSPRGGPGTDTQYF TGTGCCAGCAGCCCCCGCGGGGGGCCTGGCACAGATACGCAGTATTTT